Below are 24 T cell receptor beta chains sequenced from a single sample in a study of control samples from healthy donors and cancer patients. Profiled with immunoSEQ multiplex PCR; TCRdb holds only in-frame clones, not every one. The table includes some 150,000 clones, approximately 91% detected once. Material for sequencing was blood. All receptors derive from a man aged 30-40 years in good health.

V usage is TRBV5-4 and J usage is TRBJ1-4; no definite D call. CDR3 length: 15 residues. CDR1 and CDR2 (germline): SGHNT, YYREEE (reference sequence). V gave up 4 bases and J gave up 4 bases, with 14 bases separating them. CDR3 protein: CASSKDGPINEKLFF. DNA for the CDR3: TGTGCCAGCAGCAAAGATGGACCGATTAATGAAAAACTGTTTTTT.

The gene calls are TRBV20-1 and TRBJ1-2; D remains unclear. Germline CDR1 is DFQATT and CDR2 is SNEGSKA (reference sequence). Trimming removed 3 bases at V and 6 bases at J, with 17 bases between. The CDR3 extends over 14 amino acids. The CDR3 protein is CSASLGVGWNGYTF. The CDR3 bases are TGCAGTGCTAGTCTCGGCGTGGGGTGGAATGGCTACACCTTC.

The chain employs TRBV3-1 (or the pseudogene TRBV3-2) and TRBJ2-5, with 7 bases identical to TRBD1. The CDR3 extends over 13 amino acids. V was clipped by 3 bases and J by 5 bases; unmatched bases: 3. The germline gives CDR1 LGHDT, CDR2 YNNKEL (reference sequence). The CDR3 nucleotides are TGTGCCAGCAGCCAGACAGGGCAGGAGACCCAGTACTTC. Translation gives CASSQTGQETQYF.

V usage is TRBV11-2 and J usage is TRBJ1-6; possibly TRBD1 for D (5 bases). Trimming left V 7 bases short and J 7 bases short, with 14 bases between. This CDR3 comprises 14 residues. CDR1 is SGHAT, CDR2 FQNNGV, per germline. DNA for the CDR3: TGTGCCAGCACCCGGGGGAGGGAAAATTCACCCCTCCACTTT. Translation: CASTRGRENSPLHF.

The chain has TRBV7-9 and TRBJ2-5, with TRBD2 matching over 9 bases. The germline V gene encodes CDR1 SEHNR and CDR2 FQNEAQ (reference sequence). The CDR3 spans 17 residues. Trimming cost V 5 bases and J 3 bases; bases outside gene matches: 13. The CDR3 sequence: CASSEITSGQGEETQYF. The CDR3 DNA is TGTGCCAGCAGCGAAATAACTAGCGGGCAAGGGGAAGAGACCCAGTACTTC.

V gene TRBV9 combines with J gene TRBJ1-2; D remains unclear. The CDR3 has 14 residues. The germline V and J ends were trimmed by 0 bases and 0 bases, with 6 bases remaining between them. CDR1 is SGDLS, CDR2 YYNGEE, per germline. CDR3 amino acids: CASSVGGTNYGYTF. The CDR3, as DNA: TGTGCCAGCAGCGTAGGCGGAACTAACTATGGCTACACCTTC. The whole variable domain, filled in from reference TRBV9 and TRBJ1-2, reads DSGVTQTPKHLITATGQRVTLRCSPRSGDLSVYWYQQSLDQGLQFLIQYYNGEERAKGNILERFSAQQFPDLHSELNLSSLELGDSALYFCASSVGGTNYGYTFGSGTRLTVV.

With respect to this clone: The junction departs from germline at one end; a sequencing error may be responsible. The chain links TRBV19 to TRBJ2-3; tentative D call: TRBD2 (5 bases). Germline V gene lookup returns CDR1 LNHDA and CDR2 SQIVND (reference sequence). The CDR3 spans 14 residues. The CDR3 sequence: CASSLSGSVDTRYF. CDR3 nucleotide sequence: TGTGCCAGTAGTCTCTCGGGATCCGTGGATACGCGGTATTTT.

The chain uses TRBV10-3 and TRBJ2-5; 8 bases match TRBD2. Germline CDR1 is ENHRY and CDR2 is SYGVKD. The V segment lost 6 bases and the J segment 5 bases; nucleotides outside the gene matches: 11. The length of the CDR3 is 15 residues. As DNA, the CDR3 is TGTGCCATCAGACCCGGACTAGCACGGCTCGAGACCCAGTACTTC. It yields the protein CAIRPGLARLETQYF.

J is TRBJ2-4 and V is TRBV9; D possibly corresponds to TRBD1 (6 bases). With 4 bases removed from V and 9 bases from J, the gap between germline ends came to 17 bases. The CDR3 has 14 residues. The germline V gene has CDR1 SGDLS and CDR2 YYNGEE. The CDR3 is CASSRGGARAIQYF. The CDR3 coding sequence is TGTGCCAGCAGCAGAGGGGGAGCGCGCGCCATTCAGTACTTC.

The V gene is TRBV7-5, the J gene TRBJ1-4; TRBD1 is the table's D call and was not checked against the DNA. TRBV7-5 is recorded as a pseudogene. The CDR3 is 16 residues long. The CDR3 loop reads CARSLATDRENEKLFF. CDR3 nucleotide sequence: TGTGCCAGAAGCTTAGCCACGGACAGGGAGAATGAAAAACTGTTTTTT.

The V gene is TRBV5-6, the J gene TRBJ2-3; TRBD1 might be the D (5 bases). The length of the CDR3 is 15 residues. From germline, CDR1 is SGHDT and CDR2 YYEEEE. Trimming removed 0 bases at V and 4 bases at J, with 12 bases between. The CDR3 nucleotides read TGTGCCAGCAGCTTGGGCCTTGCACAGGCAGATACGCAGTATTTT. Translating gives CASSLGLAQADTQYF. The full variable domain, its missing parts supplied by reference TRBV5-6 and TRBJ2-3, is DAGVTQSPTHLIKTRGQQVTLRCSPKSGHDTVSWYQQALGQGPQFIFQYYEEEERQRGNFPDRFSGHQFPNYSSELNVNALLLGDSALYLCASSLGLAQADTQYFGPGTRLTVL.

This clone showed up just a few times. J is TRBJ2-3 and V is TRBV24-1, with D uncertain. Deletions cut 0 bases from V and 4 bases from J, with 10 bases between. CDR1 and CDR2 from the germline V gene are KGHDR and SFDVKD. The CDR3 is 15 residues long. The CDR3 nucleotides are TGTGCCACCAGTGATTTGTCGGGTAATGCAGATACGCAGTATTTT. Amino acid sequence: CATSDLSGNADTQYF.

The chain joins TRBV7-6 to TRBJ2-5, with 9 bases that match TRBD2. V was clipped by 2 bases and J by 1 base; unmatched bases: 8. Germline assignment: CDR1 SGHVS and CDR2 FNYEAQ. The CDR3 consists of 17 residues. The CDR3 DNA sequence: TGTGCCAGCAGCTTATTTGTAGCGGGAGCCCCCCAAGAGACCCAGTACTTC. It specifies CASSLFVAGAPQETQYF.

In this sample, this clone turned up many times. The CDR3 coding sequence is TGTGCCAGCAGTGAGATAGCGGGGGGCAGCACAGATACGCAGTATTTT. Amino acid sequence: CASSEIAGGSTDTQYF. V usage is TRBV6-4 and J usage is TRBJ2-3; 10 nucleotides align to TRBD2. J was trimmed by 0 bases and V by 3 bases; bases with no gene match: 3. Germline-derived CDR1 and CDR2 are MRHNA and SNTAGT. The CDR3 covers 16 residues.

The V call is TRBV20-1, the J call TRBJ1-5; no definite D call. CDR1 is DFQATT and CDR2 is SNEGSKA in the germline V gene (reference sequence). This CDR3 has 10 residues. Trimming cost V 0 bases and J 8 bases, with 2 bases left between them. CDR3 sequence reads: CSARDKPQHF. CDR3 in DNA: TGCAGTGCTAGAGATAAGCCCCAGCATTTT.

This CDR3 reads CARRGRTVRTEAFF. CDR3 nucleotides: TGTGCCAGGCGGGGACGAACGGTGCGCACTGAAGCTTTCTTT. The chain employs TRBV21-1 and TRBJ1-1. TRBV21-1 has pseudogene status. The CDR3 loop spans 14 amino acids.

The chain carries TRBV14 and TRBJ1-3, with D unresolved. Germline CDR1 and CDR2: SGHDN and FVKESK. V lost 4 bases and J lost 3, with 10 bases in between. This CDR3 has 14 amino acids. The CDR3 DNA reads TGTGCCAGCAGCCCAGGAGCCCGTGGAAACACCATATATTTT. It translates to CASSPGARGNTIYF.

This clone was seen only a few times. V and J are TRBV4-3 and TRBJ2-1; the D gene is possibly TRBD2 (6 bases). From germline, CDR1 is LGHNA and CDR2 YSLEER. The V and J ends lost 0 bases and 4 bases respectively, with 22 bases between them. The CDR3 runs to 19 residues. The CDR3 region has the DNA TGCGCCAGCAGCCAAGATATTTTCGGCGGCCTAGCGAGATACAATGAGCAGTTCTTC. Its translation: CASSQDIFGGLARYNEQFF.

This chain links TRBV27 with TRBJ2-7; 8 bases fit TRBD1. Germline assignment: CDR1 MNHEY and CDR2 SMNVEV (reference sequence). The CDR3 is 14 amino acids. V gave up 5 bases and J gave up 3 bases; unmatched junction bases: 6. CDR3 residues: CASSLSQGGYEQYF. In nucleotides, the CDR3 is TGTGCCAGCAGTCTGTCACAGGGGGGCTACGAGCAGTACTTC.

CDR3 in DNA: TGTGCCAGCAGTTTAGGGGTAGGGGGGTATAAAGCTTTCTTT. Translated, it gives CASSLGVGGYKAFF. The chain recombines TRBV27 with TRBJ1-1; TRBD1 might be the D (6 bases). This CDR3 is 14 amino acids long. The germline V gene encodes CDR1 MNHEY and CDR2 SMNVEV (reference sequence). Trimming removed 2 bases at V and 9 bases at J, with 16 bases between.

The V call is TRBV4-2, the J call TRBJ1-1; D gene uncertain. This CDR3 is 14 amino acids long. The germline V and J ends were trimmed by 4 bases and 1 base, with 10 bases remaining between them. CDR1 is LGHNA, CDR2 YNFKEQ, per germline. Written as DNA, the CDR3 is TGTGCCAGCAGCCTAAACGGAGGGAACACTGAAGCTTTCTTT. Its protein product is CASSLNGGNTEAFF.

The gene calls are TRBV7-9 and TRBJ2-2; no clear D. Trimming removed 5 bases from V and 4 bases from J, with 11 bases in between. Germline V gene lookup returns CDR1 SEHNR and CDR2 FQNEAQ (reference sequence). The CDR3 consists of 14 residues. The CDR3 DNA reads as TGTGCCAGCAGCATAGACACCAGCACCGGGGAGCTGTTTTTT. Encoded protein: CASSIDTSTGELFF.

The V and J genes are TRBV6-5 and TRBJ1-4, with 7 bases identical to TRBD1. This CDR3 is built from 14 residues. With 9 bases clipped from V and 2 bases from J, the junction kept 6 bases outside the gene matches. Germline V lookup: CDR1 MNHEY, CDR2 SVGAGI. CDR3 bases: TGTGCCAGAGGGACAGACTCGACTAATGAAAAACTGTTTTTT. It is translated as CARGTDSTNEKLFF.

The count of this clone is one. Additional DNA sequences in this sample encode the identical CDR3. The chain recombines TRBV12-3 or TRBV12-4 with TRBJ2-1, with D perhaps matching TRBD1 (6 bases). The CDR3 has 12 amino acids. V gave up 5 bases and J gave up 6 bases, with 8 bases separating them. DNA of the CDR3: TGTGCCAGCAGTCCGACAGGCAATGAGCAGTTCTTC. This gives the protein CASSPTGNEQFF.